The clone carrying this TCR beta chain has just a few counts. These data belong to a study of CD4 and CD8 cells across lung adenocarcinoma regions. The patients had localized lung adenocarcinoma, a non-small cell subtype. Germline V gene sequence: CDR1 SGHRS, CDR2 YFSETQ. CDR3 size: 16 residues. V shed 0 bases, J shed 4 bases, and the junction held 6 bases outside the gene matches. TCRdb fed the PCR reads into MiXCR, producing one record per CDR3 protein. The sample comprises 9,200 or so distinct CDR3 sequences, roughly 50% of which are singletons, and roughly 48% rests with the top ten. This TCR was recovered from a female donor with lung adenocarcinoma. The CD4 and CD8 labels of this study may be unreliable. Specimen: CD8+ T cells from the margin of a lung tumor. The V and J genes are TRBV5-1 and TRBJ1-2; 10 nucleotides agree with TRBD1. The DNA for the CDR3 is TGCGCCAGCAGCTTGGGTGGGACAGGGGCGAGCTATGGCTACACCTTC. It specifies CASSLGGTGASYGYTF.